The source of this TCR beta chain is a study of blood T cell repertoires in COVID-19. Study information: PBMCs, B-cell-depleted T cells, or T cells provided the cDNA or gDNA that made up the material.

Method: immunoSEQ multiplex PCR; TCRdb's copy keeps in-frame clones and lacks some. The sample holds tens of thousands of clones; about 91% are singletons and the top ten take roughly 2.3%. Germline V gives CDR1 SGHTA, CDR2 FQGTGA. V lost 0 bases and J lost 2; bases outside the gene matches: 2. The CDR3 loop spans 15 amino acids. V usage is TRBV7-3 and J usage is TRBJ2-7; 9 nucleotides align to TRBD1. Material for sequencing was peripheral blood. This clonotype was obtained from a human donor with active COVID-19. The donor label of this sample is uncertain. The CDR3 coding sequence is TGTGCCAGCAGCTTAACGGGACAGGGTACCTACGAGCAGTACTTC. Its protein product is CASSLTGQGTYEQYF. The complete variable domain, with remaining parts taken from reference TRBV7-3 and TRBJ2-7, reads GAGVSQTPSNKVTEKGKYVELRCDPISGHTALYWYRQSLGQGPEFLIYFQGTGAADDSGLPNDRFFAVRPEGSVSTLKIQRTERGDSAVYLCASSLTGQGTYEQYFGPGTRLTVT.